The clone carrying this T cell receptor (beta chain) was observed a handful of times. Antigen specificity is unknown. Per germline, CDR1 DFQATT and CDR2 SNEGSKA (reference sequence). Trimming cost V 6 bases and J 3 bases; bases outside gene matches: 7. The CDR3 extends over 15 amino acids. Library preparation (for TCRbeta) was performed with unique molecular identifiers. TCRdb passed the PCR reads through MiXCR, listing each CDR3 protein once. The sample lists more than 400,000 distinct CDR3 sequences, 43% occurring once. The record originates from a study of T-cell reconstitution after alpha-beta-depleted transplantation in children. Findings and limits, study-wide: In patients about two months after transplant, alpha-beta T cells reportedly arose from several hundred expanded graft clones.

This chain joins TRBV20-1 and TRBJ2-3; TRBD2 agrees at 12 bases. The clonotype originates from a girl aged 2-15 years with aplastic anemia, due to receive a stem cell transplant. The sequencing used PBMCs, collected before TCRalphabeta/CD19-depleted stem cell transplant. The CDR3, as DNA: TGCAGTGCCCTAGGACTAGCGGGATATACAGATACGCAGTATTTT. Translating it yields CSALGLAGYTDTQYF.